Below are 14 T cell receptor beta chains sequenced from a single sample in a study of CD8 T cells in ankylosing spondylitis. TCRdb re-called the 5' RACE reads through MiXCR, storing one row per CDR3 protein. The sample shows 150,000 to 200,000 distinct CDR3 sequences, about 18% of them seen only once. The sample comprised blood, either unsorted or a sorted T cell fraction (not recorded which). These receptors came from a male donor aged 10-35 years with ankylosing spondylitis or in good health (not recorded which).

The table lists this clonotype with many counts. The chain links TRBV7-8 to TRBJ2-7, with 7 nucleotides matching TRBD1. The germline CDR1 and CDR2 sequences are SGHVS and FQNEAQ. V shed 3 bases, J shed 3 bases, and the junction held 2 bases outside the gene matches. This CDR3 contains 13 residues. The CDR3 spells CASSFYRGYEQYF. CDR3 bases: TGTGCCAGCAGCTTCTACAGGGGCTACGAGCAGTACTTC.

This clonotype was seen many times. The rearrangement uses TRBV20-1 and TRBJ2-3; TRBD2 aligns across 13 bases. Trimming at V came to 8 bases and at J to 1 base, leaving 3 bases not matched to a gene. The CDR3 spans 14 residues. CDR1 is DFQATT, CDR2 SNEGSKA, per germline (reference sequence). The DNA for the CDR3 is TGCAGTACCGGACTAGCGGGAGGCACAGATACGCAGTATTTT. Translation gives CSTGLAGGTDTQYF.

This clonotype was detected ten times or more. V and J are TRBV29-1 and TRBJ1-5; D unclear. V lost 7 bases, J lost 3 bases, and 13 bases lay in between. Germline assignment: CDR1 SQVTM and CDR2 ANQGSEA. The CDR3 is 13 amino acids. CDR3 region: CSAAGNLNQPQHF. CDR3 sequence (DNA): TGCAGCGCCGCCGGGAACCTCAATCAGCCCCAGCATTTT.

The chain uses TRBV4-2 and TRBJ2-3; 12 nucleotides align to TRBD2. The CDR3 is made up of 15 amino acids. Per the germline V gene, CDR1 is LGHNA and CDR2 is YNFKEQ. The V gene end was trimmed by 7 bases and the J gene end by 5 bases; junction bases not matched to a gene: 7. This CDR3 reads CASNSEGLAGDTQYF. For the CDR3, the DNA is TGTGCCAGCAACTCCGAGGGACTAGCGGGAGATACGCAGTATTTT.

This clonotype was detected many times. The chain combines TRBV12-3 or TRBV12-4 with TRBJ2-6; 8 bases align to TRBD1. This CDR3 comprises 14 residues. V was pared by 10 bases and J by 12 bases, with 14 bases of the junction left unmatched. This CDR3 reads CAIHDRGIAPVLTF. CDR3 sequence (DNA): TGTGCCATCCATGACAGGGGCATCGCACCCGTCCTGACTTTC.

The gene calls are TRBV13 and TRBJ2-7, with TRBD1 as a possible D gene (5 bases). V was cut by 4 bases and J by 3 bases, with 22 bases left in between. The CDR3 consists of 17 residues. Germline V gene lookup returns CDR1 PRHDT and CDR2 FYEKMQ (reference sequence). The CDR3 nucleotides read TGTGCCAGCAGCTATCGCGCTGGGCTAGTAGGGGACTACGAGCAGTACTTC. This gives the protein CASSYRAGLVGDYEQYF.

The gene calls are TRBV20-1 and TRBJ2-3; 10 nucleotides match TRBD2. The V segment lost 6 bases and the J segment 1 base; nucleotides outside the gene matches: 13. This CDR3 spans 17 amino acids. Germline loops: CDR1 DFQATT, CDR2 SNEGSKA (reference sequence). The CDR3 DNA reads as TGCAGTGCCACTACTAGCGGGACTGTTTCCCGCACAGATACGCAGTATTTT. It specifies CSATTSGTVSRTDTQYF.

This clonotype occurred many times. The chain has TRBV12-3 or TRBV12-4 and TRBJ2-1, with D perhaps matching TRBD1 (5 bases). The CDR3 consists of 11 residues. The ends were cut back, 1 base at V and 15 bases at J, with 10 bases in the middle. CDR3 residues: CASSLGTSLFF. The DNA of the CDR3 is TGTGCCAGCAGTTTAGGGACATCTCTGTTCTTC.

This clonotype was detected ten times or more. V usage is TRBV12-3 or TRBV12-4 and J usage is TRBJ1-5; possibly TRBD1 for D (6 bases). V was pared by 3 bases and J by 3 bases, with 12 bases between. This CDR3 region has 15 residues. The CDR3 loop is CASSFRGAFNQPQHF. DNA for the CDR3: TGTGCCAGCAGTTTTCGGGGGGCGTTCAATCAGCCCCAGCATTTT.

The rearrangement joins TRBV6-5 to TRBJ2-3; 13 bases are shared with TRBD2. Losses at the gene ends were 10 bases for V and 3 bases for J; bases not matched to a gene: 7. The CDR3 extends over 15 amino acids. Germline-derived CDR1 and CDR2 are MNHEY and SVGAGI. CDR3 nucleotides: TGTGCCACATTACTAGCGGGAGGGCCGACAGATACGCAGTATTTT. This codes for CATLLAGGPTDTQYF.

This clonotype has ten or more counts. This sequence joins TRBV12-3 or TRBV12-4 and TRBJ2-1; D possibly corresponds to TRBD2 (5 bases). Trimming shortened V by 6 bases and J by 7 bases, and 10 bases separated the two germline ends. This CDR3 is 12 amino acids long. CDR3 amino acids: CASRLGTNEQFF. The CDR3 coding sequence is TGTGCCAGCAGACTAGGAACGAATGAGCAGTTCTTC.

This clonotype was detected many times. The chain couples TRBV12-3 or TRBV12-4 to TRBJ2-1, with 8 bases that match TRBD1. Unmatched junction bases numbered 5, after V lost 6 bases and J lost 7 bases. The CDR3 runs 13 residues. The CDR3 DNA sequence: TGTGCCAGCAGGCCTCGACAGGGGAATGAGCAGTTCTTC. The encoded protein is CASRPRQGNEQFF.

This clonotype was seen repeatedly, ten times or more. The chain uses TRBV24-1 and TRBJ2-1; 8 positions agree with TRBD2. Germline V gene lookup returns CDR1 KGHDR and CDR2 SFDVKD. V was pared by 4 bases and J by 8 bases, with 12 bases of the junction left unmatched. CDR3 length: 16 amino acids. This CDR3 is CATSDISGREWHEQFF. The CDR3 coding sequence is TGTGCCACCAGTGACATCAGCGGGAGAGAGTGGCATGAGCAGTTCTTC.

This rearrangement joins TRBV30 to TRBJ1-1; D might be TRBD1 (6 bases). The germline V gene has CDR1 GTSNPN and CDR2 SVGIG (reference sequence). The germline V and J ends were trimmed by 2 bases and 1 base, with 20 bases remaining between them. This CDR3 contains 17 residues. CDR3 in amino acids: CAWSSTLRTASNTEAFF. The DNA for the CDR3 is TGTGCCTGGAGTTCAACCCTTCGGACAGCCTCGAACACTGAAGCTTTCTTT.